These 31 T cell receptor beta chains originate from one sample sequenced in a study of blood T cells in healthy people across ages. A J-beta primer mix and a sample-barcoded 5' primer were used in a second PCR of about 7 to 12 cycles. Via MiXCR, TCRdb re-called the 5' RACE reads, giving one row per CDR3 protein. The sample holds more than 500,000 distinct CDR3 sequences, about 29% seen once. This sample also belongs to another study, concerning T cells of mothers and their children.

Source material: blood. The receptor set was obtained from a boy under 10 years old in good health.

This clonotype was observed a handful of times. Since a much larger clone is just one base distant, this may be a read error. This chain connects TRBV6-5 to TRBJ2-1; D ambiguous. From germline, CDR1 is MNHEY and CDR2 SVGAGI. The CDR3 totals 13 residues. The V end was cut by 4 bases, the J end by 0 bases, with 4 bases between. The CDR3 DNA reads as TGTGCCAGCAGTTTCGGCTCCTACAATGAGCAGTTCTTC. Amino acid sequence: CASSFGSYNEQFF.

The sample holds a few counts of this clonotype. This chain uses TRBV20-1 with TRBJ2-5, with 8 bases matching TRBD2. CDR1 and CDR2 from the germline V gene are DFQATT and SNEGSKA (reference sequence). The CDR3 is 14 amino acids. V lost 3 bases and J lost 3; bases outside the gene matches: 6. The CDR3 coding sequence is TGCAGTGCTAGTCGGGGGGGCTCAAAAGAGACCCAGTACTTC. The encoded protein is CSASRGGSKETQYF.

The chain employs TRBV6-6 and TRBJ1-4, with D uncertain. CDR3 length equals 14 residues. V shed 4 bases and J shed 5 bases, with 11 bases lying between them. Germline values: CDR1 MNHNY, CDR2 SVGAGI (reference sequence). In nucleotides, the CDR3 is TGTGCCAGCAGTTCTTCAGGTTCCAATGAAAAACTGTTTTTT. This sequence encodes CASSSSGSNEKLFF.

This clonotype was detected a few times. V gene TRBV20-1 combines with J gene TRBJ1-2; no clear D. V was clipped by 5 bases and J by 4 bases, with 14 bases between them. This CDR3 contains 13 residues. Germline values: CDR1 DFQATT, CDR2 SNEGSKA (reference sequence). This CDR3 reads CSAYGPGSYGYTF. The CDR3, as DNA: TGCAGTGCTTACGGCCCAGGTAGCTATGGCTACACCTTC.

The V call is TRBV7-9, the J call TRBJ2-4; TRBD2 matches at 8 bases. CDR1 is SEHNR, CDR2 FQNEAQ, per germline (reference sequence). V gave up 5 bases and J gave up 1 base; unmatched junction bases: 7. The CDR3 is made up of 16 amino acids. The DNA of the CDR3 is TGTGCCAGCAGCCCGGGACTAGGGTCGGCCAAAAACATTCAGTACTTC. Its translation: CASSPGLGSAKNIQYF.

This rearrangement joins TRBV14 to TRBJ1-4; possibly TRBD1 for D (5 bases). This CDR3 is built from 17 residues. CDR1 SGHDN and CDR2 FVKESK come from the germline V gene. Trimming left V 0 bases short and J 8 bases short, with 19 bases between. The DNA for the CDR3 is TGTGCCAGCAGCCAAGATTTATGGGGCGGGGGTCACGAAAAACTGTTTTTT. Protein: CASSQDLWGGGHEKLFF.

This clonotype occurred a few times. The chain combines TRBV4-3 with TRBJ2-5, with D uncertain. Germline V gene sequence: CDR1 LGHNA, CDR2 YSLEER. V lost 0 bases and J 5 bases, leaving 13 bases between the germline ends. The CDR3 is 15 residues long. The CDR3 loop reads CASSQDVGMAETQYF. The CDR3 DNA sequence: TGCGCCAGCAGCCAAGATGTGGGAATGGCGGAGACCCAGTACTTC.

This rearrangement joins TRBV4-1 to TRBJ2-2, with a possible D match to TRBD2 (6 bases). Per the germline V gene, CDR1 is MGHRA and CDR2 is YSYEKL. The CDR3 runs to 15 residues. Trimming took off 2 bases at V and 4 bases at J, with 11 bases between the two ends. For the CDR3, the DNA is TGCGCCAGCAGCCAATGGGAGGCTGGCACCGGGGAGCTGTTTTTT. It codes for CASSQWEAGTGELFF.

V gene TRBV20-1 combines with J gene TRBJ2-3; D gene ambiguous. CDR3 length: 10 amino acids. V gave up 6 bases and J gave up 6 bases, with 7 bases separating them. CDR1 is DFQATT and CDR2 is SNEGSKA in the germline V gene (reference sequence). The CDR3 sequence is CSAGDDTQYF. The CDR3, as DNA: TGCAGTGCAGGAGACGATACGCAGTATTTT.

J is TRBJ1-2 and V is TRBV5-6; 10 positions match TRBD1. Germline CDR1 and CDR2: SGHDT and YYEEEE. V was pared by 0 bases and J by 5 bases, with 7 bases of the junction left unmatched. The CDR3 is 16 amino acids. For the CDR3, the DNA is TGTGCCAGCAGCTTGGTTGGGACAGGGGACGAGTATGGCTACACCTTC. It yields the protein CASSLVGTGDEYGYTF.

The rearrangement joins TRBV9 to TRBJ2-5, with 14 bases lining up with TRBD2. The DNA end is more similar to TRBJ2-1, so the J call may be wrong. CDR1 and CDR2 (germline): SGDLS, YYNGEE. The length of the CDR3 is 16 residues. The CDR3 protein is CASSVGGTSGSGEQFF. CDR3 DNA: TGTGCCAGCAGCGTAGGTGGGACTAGCGGGAGTGGTGAGCAGTTCTTC.

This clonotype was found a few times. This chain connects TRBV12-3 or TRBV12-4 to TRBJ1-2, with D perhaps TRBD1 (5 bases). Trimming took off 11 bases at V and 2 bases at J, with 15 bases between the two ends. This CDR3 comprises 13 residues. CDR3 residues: CAGSMAGNYGYTF. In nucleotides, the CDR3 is TGTGCCGGATCCATGGCAGGGAACTATGGCTACACCTTC.

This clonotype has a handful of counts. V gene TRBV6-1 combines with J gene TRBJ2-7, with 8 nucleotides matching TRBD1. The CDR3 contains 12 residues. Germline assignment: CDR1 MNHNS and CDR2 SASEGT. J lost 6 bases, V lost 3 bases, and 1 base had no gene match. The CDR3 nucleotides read TGTGCCAGCAGTGATGGGACAGGCGAGCAGTACTTC. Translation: CASSDGTGEQYF.

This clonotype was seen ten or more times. CDR3 coding DNA: TGTGCCAGCAGTCCCGGGACAGGGAACTACGAGCAGTACTTC. Protein: CASSPGTGNYEQYF. The J gene is TRBJ2-7, the V gene TRBV6-5; the match to TRBD1 covers 9 bases. V shed 5 bases, J shed 3 bases, and the junction held 5 bases outside the gene matches. CDR3 length equals 14 residues. From germline, CDR1 is MNHEY and CDR2 SVGAGI.

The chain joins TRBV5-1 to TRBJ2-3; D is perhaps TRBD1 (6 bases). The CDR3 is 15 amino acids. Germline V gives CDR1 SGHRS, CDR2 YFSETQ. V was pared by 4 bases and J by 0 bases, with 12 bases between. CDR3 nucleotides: TGCGCCAGCAGCCCCCGACAGGCTAGCACAGATACGCAGTATTTT. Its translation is CASSPRQASTDTQYF.

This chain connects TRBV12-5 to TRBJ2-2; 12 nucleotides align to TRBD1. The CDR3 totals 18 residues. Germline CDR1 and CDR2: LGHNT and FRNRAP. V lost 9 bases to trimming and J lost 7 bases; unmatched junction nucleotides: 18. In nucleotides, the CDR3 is TGTGCTAGCTCCCCCGGAGGAGGGACAGGGGGCATGAGCGGGGAGCTGTTTTTT. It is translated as CASSPGGGTGGMSGELFF.

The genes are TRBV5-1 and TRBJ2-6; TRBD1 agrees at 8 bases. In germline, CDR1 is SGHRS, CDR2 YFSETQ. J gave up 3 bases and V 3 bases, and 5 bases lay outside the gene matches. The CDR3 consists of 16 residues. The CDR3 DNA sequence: TGCGCCAGCAGCTCCCCGGACAGGGTTGGGGCCAACGTCCTGACTTTC. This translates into CASSSPDRVGANVLTF.

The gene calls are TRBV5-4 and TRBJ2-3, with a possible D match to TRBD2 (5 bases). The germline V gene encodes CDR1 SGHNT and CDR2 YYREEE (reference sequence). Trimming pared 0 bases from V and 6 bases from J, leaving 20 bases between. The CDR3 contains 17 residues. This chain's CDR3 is CASSLAPEARVGDTQYF. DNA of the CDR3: TGTGCCAGCAGCTTGGCCCCCGAGGCGCGGGTGGGGGATACGCAGTATTTT.

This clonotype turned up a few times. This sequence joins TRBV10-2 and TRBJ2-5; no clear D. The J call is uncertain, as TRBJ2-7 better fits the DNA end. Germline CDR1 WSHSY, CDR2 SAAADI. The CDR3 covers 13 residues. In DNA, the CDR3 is TGCGCCAGCAGTGTATACAGCTCCTACGAGCAGTACTTC. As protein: CASSVYSSYEQYF.

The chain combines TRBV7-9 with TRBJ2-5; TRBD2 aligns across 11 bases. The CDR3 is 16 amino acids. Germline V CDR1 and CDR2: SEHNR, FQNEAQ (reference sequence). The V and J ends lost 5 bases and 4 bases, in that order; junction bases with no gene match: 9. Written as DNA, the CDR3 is TGTGCCAGCAGCCCTCAACTAGCGGGAGTGTCAGAGACCCAGTACTTC. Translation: CASSPQLAGVSETQYF.

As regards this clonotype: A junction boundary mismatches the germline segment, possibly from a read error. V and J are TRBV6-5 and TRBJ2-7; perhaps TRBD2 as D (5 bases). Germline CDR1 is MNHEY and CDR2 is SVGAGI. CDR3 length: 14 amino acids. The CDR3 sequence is CASSRGLFLYEQHF. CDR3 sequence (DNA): TGTGCCAGCAGTAGAGGACTGTTCCTCTACGAGCAGCACTTC.

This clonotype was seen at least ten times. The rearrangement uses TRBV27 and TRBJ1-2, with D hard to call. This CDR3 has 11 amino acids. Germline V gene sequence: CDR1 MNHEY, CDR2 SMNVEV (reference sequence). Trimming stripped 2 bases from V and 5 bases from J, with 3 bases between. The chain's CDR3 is CASSLLYGYTF. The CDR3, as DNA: TGTGCCAGCAGTTTACTATATGGCTACACCTTC.

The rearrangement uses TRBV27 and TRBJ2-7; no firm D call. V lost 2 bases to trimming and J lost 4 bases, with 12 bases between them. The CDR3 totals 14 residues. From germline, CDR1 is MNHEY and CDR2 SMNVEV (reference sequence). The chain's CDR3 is CASSLGSYNYEQYF. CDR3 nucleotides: TGTGCCAGCAGTTTAGGGTCCTATAATTACGAGCAGTACTTC.

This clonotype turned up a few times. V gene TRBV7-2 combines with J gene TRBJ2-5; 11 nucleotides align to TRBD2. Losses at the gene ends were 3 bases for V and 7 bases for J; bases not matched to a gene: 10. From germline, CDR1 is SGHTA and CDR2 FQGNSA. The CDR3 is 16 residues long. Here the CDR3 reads CASSLDTSGSFRTQYF. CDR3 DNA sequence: TGTGCCAGCAGCTTGGACACTAGCGGGAGTTTCCGGACCCAGTACTTC.

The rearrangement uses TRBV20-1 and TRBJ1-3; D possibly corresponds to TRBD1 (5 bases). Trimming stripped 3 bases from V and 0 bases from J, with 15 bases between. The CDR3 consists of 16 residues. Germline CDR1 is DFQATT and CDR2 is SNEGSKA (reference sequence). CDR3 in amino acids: CSARRGIAPSGNTIYF. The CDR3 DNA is TGCAGTGCTAGGCGGGGCATTGCCCCCTCTGGAAACACCATATATTTT.

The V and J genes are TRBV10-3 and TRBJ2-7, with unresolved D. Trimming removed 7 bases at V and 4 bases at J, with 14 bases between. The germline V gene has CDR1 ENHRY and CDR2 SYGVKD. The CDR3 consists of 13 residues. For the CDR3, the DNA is TGTGCCATCACCCGAGACGGCAAATACGAGCAGTACTTC. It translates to CAITRDGKYEQYF.

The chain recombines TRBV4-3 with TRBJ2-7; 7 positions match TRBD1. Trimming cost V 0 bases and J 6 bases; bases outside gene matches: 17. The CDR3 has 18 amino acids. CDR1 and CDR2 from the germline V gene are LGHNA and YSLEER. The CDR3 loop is CASSQEFPRTGLRCEQYF. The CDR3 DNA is TGCGCCAGCAGCCAAGAGTTTCCCCGGACAGGACTTCGCTGCGAGCAGTACTTC.

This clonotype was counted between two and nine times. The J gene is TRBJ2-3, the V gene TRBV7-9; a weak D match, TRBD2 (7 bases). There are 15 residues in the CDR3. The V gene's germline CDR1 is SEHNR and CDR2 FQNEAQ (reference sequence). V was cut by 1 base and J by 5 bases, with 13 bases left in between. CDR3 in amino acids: CASSLGGGAVDTQYF. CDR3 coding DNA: TGTGCCAGCAGCTTAGGGGGGGGCGCGGTAGATACGCAGTATTTT.

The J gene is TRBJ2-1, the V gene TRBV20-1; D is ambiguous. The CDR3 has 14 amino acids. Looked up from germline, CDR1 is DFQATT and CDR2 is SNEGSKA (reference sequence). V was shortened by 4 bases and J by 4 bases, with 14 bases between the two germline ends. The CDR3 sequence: CSANVVPSYNEQFF. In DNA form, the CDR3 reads TGCAGTGCTAACGTCGTCCCTTCTTACAATGAGCAGTTCTTC.

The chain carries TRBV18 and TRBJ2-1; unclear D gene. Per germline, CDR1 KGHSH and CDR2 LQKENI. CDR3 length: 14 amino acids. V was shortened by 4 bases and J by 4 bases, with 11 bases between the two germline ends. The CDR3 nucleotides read TGTGCCAGCTCACTGAGGAATTTTTACAATGAGCAGTTCTTC. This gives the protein CASSLRNFYNEQFF.

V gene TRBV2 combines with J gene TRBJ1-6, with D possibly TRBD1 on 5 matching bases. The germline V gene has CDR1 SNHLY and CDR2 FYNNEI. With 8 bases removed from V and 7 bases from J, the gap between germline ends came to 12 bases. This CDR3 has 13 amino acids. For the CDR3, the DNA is TGTGCCAGCGGGACTCAATTCAATTCACCCCTCCACTTT. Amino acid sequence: CASGTQFNSPLHF.